This T cell receptor beta chain was recovered during a study of T cells in Graves' hyperthyroidism and ophthalmopathy. In regard to this clonotype: The antigen is not known.

Stable disease denoted Graves' hyperthyroidism without ophthalmopathy progression within 18 months. The CDR3 is made up of 14 amino acids. Germline V gives CDR1 SGHTA, CDR2 FQGTGA. Study results and caveats: A model of 13 V-J pairs discriminated ophthalmopathy from stable hyperthyroidism.

Amplified regions were TCR beta CDR3 sequences from RNA transcripts. HTBI primers were used for first-round RT-PCR of the TCR CDR3. TCRdb reprocessed the multiplex PCR reads with MiXCR, giving one entry per CDR3 protein. The sample records 450,000 to 700,000 distinct CDR3 sequences, about 43% being singletons. Source material: peripheral blood or thyroid tissue (not recorded which). V gene TRBV7-3 combines with J gene TRBJ2-7; D might be TRBD2 (6 bases). The end of the DNA aligns better with TRBJ2-1, so the J call may be wrong. The origin of this receptor is a woman aged 18-29 years with Graves' hyperthyroidism. The CDR3 DNA is TGTGCCAGCAGCTTAATCGGGAGCTACAATGAGCAGTTCTTC. It yields the protein CASSLIGSYNEQFF.